This TCR beta chain is from a study of cytomegalovirus exposure and HLA in healthy donors. Overall study findings and caveats: In a later analysis, the majority of CMV-associated beta chains seemingly showed HLA restriction.

Primers included in the PCR were 60 Vbeta and 13 Jbeta primers. Profiled with immunoSEQ multiplex PCR; TCRdb holds only in-frame clones, not every one. The sample has about 85,000 clones, roughly 80% seen once. Points on this clone: Its target is unknown.

CDR1 and CDR2 (germline): MDHEN, SYDVKM. The V end was cut by 5 bases, the J end by 9 bases, with 11 bases between. The CDR3 sequence is 13 residues long. The V call is TRBV28, the J call TRBJ1-6; unclear D gene. The clonotype originates from a boy younger than 18 in good health and CMV-seronegative. Sequencing was carried out using PBMCs. DNA for the CDR3: TGTGCCAGCAGTCAGAGGGCTGCTTCACCCCTCCACTTT. This sequence encodes CASSQRAASPLHF.